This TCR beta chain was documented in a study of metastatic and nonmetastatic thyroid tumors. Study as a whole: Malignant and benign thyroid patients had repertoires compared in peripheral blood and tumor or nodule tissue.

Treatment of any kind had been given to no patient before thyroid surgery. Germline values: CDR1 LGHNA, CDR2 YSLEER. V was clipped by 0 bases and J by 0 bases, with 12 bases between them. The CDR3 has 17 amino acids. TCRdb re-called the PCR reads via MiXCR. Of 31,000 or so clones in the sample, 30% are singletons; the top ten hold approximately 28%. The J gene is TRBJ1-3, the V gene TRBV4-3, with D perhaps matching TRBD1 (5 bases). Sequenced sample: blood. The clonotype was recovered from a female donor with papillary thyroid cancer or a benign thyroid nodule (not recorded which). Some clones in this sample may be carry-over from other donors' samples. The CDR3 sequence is CASSQDTSGHSGNTIYF. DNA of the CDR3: TGCGCCAGCAGCCAAGATACGTCGGGGCACTCTGGAAACACCATATATTTT.